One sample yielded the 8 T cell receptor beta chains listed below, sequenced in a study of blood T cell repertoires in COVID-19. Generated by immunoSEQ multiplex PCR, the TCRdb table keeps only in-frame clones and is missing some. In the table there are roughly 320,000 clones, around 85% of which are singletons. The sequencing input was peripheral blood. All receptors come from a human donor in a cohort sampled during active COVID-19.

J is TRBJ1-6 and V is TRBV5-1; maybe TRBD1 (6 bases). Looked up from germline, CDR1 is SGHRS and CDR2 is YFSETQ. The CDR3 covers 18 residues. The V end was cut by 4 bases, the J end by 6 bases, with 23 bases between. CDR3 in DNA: TGCGCCAGCAGCACACGGGGGGCCGGGATTTCTCGTAATTCACCCCTCCACTTT. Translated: CASSTRGAGISRNSPLHF.

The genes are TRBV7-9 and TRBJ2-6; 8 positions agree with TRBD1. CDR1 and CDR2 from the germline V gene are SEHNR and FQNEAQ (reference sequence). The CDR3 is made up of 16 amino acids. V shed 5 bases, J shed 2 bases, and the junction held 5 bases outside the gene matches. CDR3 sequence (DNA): TGTGCCAGCAGCATGAAACAGGGGGCTGGGGCCAACGTCCTGACTTTC. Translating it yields CASSMKQGAGANVLTF.

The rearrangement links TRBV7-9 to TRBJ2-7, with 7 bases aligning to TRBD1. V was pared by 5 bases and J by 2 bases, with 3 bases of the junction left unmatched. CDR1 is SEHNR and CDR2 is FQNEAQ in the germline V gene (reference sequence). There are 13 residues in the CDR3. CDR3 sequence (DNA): TGTGCCAGCAGCAACAGGGGCCCCTACGAGCAGTACTTC. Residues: CASSNRGPYEQYF.

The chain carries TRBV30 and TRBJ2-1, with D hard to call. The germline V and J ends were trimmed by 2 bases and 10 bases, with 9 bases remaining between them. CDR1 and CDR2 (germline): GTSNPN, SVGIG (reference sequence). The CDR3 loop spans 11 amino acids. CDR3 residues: CAWSPSREQFF. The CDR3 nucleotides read TGTGCCTGGAGTCCGAGTAGAGAGCAGTTCTTC. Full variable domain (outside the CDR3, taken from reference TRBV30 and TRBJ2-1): SQTIHQWPATLVQPVGSPLSLECTVEGTSNPNLYWYRQAAGRGLQLLFYSVGIGQISSEVPQNLSASRPQDRQFILSSKKLLLSDSGFYLCAWSPSREQFFGPGTRLTVL.

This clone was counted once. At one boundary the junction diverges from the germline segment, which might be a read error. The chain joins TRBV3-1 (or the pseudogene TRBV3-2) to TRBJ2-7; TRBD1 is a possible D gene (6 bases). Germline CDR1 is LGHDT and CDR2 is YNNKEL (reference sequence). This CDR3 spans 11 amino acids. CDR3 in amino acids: CASGTQGRFHF. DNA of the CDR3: TGTGCCAGCGGAACACAGGGTCGATTTCACTTC.

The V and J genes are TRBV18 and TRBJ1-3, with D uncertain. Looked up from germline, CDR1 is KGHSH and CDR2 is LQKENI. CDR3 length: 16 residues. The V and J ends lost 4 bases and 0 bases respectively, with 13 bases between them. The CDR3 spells CASSREADRSGNTIYF. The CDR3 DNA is TGTGCCAGCTCACGGGAGGCAGACCGCTCTGGAAACACCATATATTTT.

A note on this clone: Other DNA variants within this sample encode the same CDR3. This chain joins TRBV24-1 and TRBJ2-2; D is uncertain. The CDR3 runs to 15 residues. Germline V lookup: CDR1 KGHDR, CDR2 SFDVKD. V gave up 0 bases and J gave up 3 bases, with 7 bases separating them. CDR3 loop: CATSDLGRDTGELFF. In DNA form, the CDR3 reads TGTGCCACCAGTGATTTGGGTCGGGACACCGGGGAGCTGTTTTTT.

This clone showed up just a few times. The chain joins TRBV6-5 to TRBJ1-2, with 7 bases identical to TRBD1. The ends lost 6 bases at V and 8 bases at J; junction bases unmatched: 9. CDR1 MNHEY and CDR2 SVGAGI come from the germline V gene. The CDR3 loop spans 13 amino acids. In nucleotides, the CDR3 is TGTGCCAGCAGACTACCGACAGGGAAGGGCTACACCTTC. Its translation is CASRLPTGKGYTF.